This T cell receptor (beta chain) was profiled in a study of blood T cell repertoires in COVID-19. Study details: There were acute and convalescent COVID-19 samples, and they came from the United States, Italy and Spain.

The repertoire was sequenced with immunoSEQ multiplex PCR; TCRdb's copy has only in-frame clones and lacks some. Of about 250,000 clones in the sample, nearly 90% are singletons; the top ten hold under 2.5%. This CDR3 spans 14 amino acids. Germline lookup yields CDR1 LGHDT and CDR2 YNNKEL (reference sequence). V shed 1 base and J 4 bases; nucleotides not matched to a gene: 0. This TCR came from a woman in her fifties or sixties with COVID-19, enrolled during active disease. Sequencing was performed on peripheral blood. This sequence joins TRBV3-1 (or the pseudogene TRBV3-2) and TRBJ2-3; 9 bases match TRBD1. This CDR3 is CASSQGTGADTQYF. In DNA, the CDR3 is TGTGCCAGCAGCCAAGGGACAGGGGCAGATACGCAGTATTTT.